The present T cell receptor beta chain was sequenced within a study of cytomegalovirus exposure and HLA in healthy donors. Trimming took off 0 bases at V and 0 bases at J, with 10 bases between the two ends. This CDR3 region has 16 residues. CDR1 SGHTA and CDR2 FQGTGA come from the germline V gene. Whole-study findings and limits: Segments of the TCR beta V type were, in most cases, productive about 90% or about 30% of the time in an earlier analysis. A few chains tied to CMV proved CMV antigen-specific in vitro. Reports described diagnosis of cytomegalovirus status by the classifier as highly specific and sensitive.

With regard to this clone: No antigen is known for it.

Donors counted as nominally healthy when sampled, yet unrecorded immune exposures were likely. The PCR used 60 Vbeta and 13 Jbeta primers. This table comes from immunoSEQ multiplex PCR, and its TCRdb copy is limited to in-frame clones, with some not included. The data hold about 150,000 clones, with 75% observed a single time. The chain carries TRBV7-3 and TRBJ2-3; D is unclear. The sequencing input was PBMCs. The TCR originated in a man aged 25 to 40 in good health and CMV-seronegative. CDR3 sequence: CASSLTPPPSTDTQYF. The DNA of the CDR3 is TGTGCCAGCAGCTTAACCCCCCCTCCTAGCACAGATACGCAGTATTTT. The full variable domain, its missing parts supplied by reference TRBV7-3 and TRBJ2-3, is GAGVSQTPSNKVTEKGKYVELRCDPISGHTALYWYRQSLGQGPEFLIYFQGTGAADDSGLPNDRFFAVRPEGSVSTLKIQRTERGDSAVYLCASSLTPPPSTDTQYFGPGTRLTVL.